This T cell receptor (beta chain) originates from a study of T cell repertoires in cytomegalovirus infection (dated by TCRdb to the late 2010s). Context from the whole study: The HLA type of each donor mattered for the analysis, because public TCR beta signatures pointed to carriage of CMV infection along with the matching HLA type. General findings and caveats noted by the study authors: Carriers of CMV infection plus the relevant HLA type were discriminated by the cumulative frequency of public TCR beta family members in the study cohort and in an independent roughly 340-donor cohort. The ex vivo response was dominated by HLA-C-restricted CMV-specific TCR beta clonotypes, which also provided the single most frequent clonotype in two of eight donors.

TCRdb lists the instrument as Illumina HiSeq 1500. TCRdb ran its own pipeline on the public reads, namely fastp trimming at Q25 and MiXCR clone calling, and kept in-frame beta chains. Rows are combined by CDR3 protein, so each entry shows the most common genes and DNA. Here the sample has 250,000 to 300,000 distinct CDR3 sequences; around 25% occur a single time. 14% of the sample lies in the top ten. In this sample, this clonotype turned up many times. What antigen it recognizes has not been identified. The record has no base qualities; no much larger clone is one base away. The sequence was obtained from a human donor in good health (CMV status not recorded). Some clones in this sample may be carry-over from other donors' samples. Source material: PBMCs.

The DNA reads TGTGCCAGCAGTATCGGGACACAAGCTTTCTTT. Its protein product is CASSIGTQAFF. The rearrangement joined TRBV12-3 or TRBV12-4 to TRBJ1-1; matching of 6 bases hints at TRBD1 as the D gene. The V and J ends are trimmed by 5 bases and 9 bases, leaving 10 bases between them. The CDR3 holds 11 amino acids from the cysteine to the phenylalanine. Of the read, only the CDR3 DNA is kept; its 33 bases are in frame from base 1.